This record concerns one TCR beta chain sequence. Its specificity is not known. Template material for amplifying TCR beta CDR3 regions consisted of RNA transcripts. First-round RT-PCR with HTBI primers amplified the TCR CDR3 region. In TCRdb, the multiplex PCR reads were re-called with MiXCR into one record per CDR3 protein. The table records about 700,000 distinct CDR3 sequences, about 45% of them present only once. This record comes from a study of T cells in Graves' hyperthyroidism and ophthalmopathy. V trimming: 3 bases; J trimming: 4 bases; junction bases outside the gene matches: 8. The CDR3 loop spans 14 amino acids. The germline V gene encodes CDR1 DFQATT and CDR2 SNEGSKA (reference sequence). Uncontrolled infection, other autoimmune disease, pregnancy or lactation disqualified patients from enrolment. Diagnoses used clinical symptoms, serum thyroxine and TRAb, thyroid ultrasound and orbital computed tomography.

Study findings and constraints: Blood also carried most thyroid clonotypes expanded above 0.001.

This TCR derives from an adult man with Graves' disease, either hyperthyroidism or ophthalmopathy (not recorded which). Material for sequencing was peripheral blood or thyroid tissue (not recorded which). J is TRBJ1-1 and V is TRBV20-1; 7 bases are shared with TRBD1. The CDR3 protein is CSARETGWSTEAFF. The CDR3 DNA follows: TGCAGTGCTAGGGAGACAGGGTGGAGCACTGAAGCTTTCTTT.